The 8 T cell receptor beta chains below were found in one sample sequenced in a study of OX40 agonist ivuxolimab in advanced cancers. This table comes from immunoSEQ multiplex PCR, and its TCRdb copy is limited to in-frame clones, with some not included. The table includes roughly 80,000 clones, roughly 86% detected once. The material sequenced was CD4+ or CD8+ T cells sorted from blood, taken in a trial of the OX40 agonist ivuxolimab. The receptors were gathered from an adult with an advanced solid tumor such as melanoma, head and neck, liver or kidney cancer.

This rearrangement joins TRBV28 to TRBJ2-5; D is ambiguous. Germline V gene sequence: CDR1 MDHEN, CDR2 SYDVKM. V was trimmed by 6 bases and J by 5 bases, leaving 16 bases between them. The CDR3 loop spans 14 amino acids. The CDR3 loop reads CASSPGRVRETQYF. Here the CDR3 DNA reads TGTGCCAGCAGCCCCGGTCGGGTCAGGGAGACCCAGTACTTC. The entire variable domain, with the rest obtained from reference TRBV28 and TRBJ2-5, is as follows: DVKVTQSSRYLVKRTGEKVFLECVQDMDHENMFWYRQDPGLGLRLIYFSYDVKMKEKGDIPEGYSVSREKKERFSLILESASTNQTSMYLCASSPGRVRETQYFGPGTRLLVL.

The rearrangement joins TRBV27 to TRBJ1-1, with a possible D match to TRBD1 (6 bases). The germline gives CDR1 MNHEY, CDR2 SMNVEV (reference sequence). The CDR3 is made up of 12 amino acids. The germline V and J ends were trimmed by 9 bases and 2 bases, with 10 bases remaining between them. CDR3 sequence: CASDRSNTEAFF. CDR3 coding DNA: TGTGCCAGTGACAGGTCTAACACTGAAGCTTTCTTT.

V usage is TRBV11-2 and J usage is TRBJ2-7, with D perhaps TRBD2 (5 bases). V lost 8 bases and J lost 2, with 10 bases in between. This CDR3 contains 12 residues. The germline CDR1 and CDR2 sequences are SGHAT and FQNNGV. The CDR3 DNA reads TGTGCCAGCGGCCGGGGAGCCTACGAGCAGTACTTC. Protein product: CASGRGAYEQYF.

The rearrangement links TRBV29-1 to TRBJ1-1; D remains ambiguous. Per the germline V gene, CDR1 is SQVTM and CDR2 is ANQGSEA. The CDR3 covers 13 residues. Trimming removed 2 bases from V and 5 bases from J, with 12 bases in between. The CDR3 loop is CSVEISLGTEAFF. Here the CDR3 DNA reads TGCAGCGTTGAAATCAGCCTGGGAACTGAAGCTTTCTTT.

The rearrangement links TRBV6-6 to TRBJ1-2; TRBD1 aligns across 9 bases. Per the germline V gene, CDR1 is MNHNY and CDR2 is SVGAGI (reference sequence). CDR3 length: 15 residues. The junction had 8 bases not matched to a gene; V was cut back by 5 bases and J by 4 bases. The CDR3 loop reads CASSNLGQGTYGYTF. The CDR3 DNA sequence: TGTGCCAGCAGTAACTTAGGACAGGGGACCTATGGCTACACCTTC.

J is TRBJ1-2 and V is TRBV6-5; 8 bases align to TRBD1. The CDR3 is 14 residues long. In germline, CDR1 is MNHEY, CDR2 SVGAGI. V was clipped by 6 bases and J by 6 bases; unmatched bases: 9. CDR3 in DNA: TGTGCCAGCAGCATGACGGACAGGGCTAATGGCTACACCTTC. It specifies CASSMTDRANGYTF.

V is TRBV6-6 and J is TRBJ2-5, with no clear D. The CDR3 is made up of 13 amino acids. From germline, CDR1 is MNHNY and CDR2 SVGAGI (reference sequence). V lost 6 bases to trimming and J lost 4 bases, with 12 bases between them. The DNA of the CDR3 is TGTGCCAGCAGCCAGACAACGCGAGAGACCCAGTACTTC. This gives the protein CASSQTTRETQYF.

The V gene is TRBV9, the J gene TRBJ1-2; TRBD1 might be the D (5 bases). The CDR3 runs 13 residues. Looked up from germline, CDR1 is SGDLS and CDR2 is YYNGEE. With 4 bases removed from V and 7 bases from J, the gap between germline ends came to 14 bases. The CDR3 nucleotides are TGTGCCAGCAGCTGGGGGGAGCAAACTGGCTACACCTTC. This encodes CASSWGEQTGYTF.